These T cell receptor beta chains were read from a single sample in a study of OX40 agonist ivuxolimab in advanced cancers. Using immunoSEQ multiplex PCR, the repertoire was profiled, and TCRdb retains in-frame clones only, with some absent. In the table there are over 45,000 clones, about 86% of which are singletons. The starting material was CD4+ or CD8+ T cells sorted from blood, obtained in a trial of the OX40 agonist ivuxolimab. The receptors here all came from an adult with an advanced solid tumor such as melanoma, head and neck, liver or kidney cancer. Each CDR3 is given with its conserved first and last residue. A D gene is named only where the DNA matches it firmly. Clone size is shown for a subset of rows, as once, few, many or a class of expanded clone.

>TRBV18|TRBJ2-3|.|TRBD1
TGTGCCAGCTCACCACCGGGACAGGGTCGGACAGATACGCAGTATTTT
CASSPPGQGRTDTQYF
>TRBV18|TRBJ1-2|.|.
TGTGCCAGCTCACCCGAAAGCAGGGGCTATGGCTACACCTTC
CASSPESRGYGYTF
>TRBV7-9|TRBJ2-2|.|TRBD2
TGTGCCAGCAGCTTGGGCGGGGGGGTCGCCGGGGAGCTGTTTTTT
CASSLGGGVAGELFF
>TRBV7-9|TRBJ1-2|.|.
TGTGCCAGCAGCTTCTCGGGGGGCAAGTATGGCTACACCTTC
CASSFSGGKYGYTF
>TRBV5-6|TRBJ2-3|.|.
TGTGCCAGCAGCTTGATCTCCAGTCCCACAGATACGCAGTATTTT
CASSLISSPTDTQYF
>TRBV4-1|TRBJ2-3|.|TRBD2
TGCGCCAGCAGCCAAGACCTAGCGGGGACACCGCAGTATTTT
CASSQDLAGTPQYF
>TRBV2|TRBJ1-5|.|TRBD1
TGTGCCAGCAGTGAGTACAGGGGGGATGGTTTACCCCAGCATTTT
CASSEYRGDGLPQHF
>TRBV6-5|TRBJ1-1|.|.
TGTGCCAGCAGTTACGGGCAGGGCGGCCTGAACACTGAAGCTTTCTTT
CASSYGQGGLNTEAFF
>TRBV7-2|TRBJ1-2|.|TRBD1
TGTGCCAGCAGCTTAGGTGGACAGGGGGCCTATGGCTACACCTTC
CASSLGGQGAYGYTF
>TRBV29-1|TRBJ2-5|.|.
TGCAGCGTTCGCGGGACGGTTAAAGAGACCCAGTACTTC
CSVRGTVKETQYF
>TRBV7-9|TRBJ1-2|.|.
TGTGCCAGCAGCTTAGGTACAGGGAGAAACTATGGCTACACCTTC
CASSLGTGRNYGYTF
>TRBV5-6|TRBJ1-2|.|.
TGTGCCAGCAGCTTGGGACGGTTCGATGGCTACACCTTC
CASSLGRFDGYTF
>TRBV5-1|TRBJ2-7|.|TRBD1
TGCGCCAGCAGCACGGGACAGGGTTACGAGCAGTACTTC
CASSTGQGYEQYF
>TRBV12-2|TRBJ1-1|.|.
TGTGCAAGTCGCTTGGGGTTTGGGCCCCGCACTGAAGCTTTCTTT
CASRLGFGPRTEAFF
>TRBV27|TRBJ2-2|.|TRBD2
TGTGCCAGCAGCCCCGACAGAACTAGCGGGGGGATGTTCACCGGGGAGCTGTTTTTT
CASSPDRTSGGMFTGELFF
>TRBV5-6|TRBJ1-2|.|.
TGTGCCAGCAGGGGGAAGGGAGGTCCTAACTATGGCTACACCTTC
CASRGKGGPNYGYTF
>TRBV9|TRBJ2-7|.|.
TGTGCCAGCAGCGCCTCCGGGCAGGGCTACGAGCAGTACTTC
CASSASGQGYEQYF
>TRBV6-5|TRBJ1-4|.|.
TGTGCCAGCAGTTTAAGGGGTGAAAAACTGTTTTTT
CASSLRGEKLFF
>TRBV7-2|TRBJ1-3|.|.
TGTGCCAGCAGCTTAGGTTCAGCGAGCTCTGGAAACACCATATATTTT
CASSLGSASSGNTIYF
>TRBV6-1|TRBJ1-1|.|TRBD1
TGTGCCAGCAGTGAAAGACAGGGGGTGAACACTGAAGCTTTCTTT
CASSERQGVNTEAFF
>TRBV6-6|TRBJ1-1|.|TRBD1
TGTGCCAGCAGTGAGGGACAGGGGGGGGACACTGAAGCTTTCTTT
CASSEGQGGDTEAFF
>TRBV7-8|TRBJ1-1|.|.
TGTGCCAGCAGCTTATTGGTCACTGAAGCTTTCTTT
CASSLLVTEAFF
>TRBV4-1|TRBJ2-2|.|TRBD2
TGCGCCAGCAGCCATCTCTTCAGTAGCGGGGGGGCCCGGACCGGGGAGCTGTTTTTT
CASSHLFSSGGARTGELFF
>TRBV9|TRBJ1-2|.|.
TGTGCCAGCAAGTTAGACGGTGGCTACACCTTC
CASKLDGGYTF
>TRBV7-3|TRBJ2-1|.|TRBD1
TGTGCCAGCAGCTTGACAGGGGCCTACAATGAGCAGTTCTTC
CASSLTGAYNEQFF
>TRBV18|TRBJ1-3|once|.
TGTGCCAGCTCACCACGACAGTTAAACACCATATATTTT
CASSPRQLNTIYF
>TRBV5-5|TRBJ1-5|.|.
TGTGCCAGCAGCTTGTGGGGGGGACATATCAATCAGCCCCAGCATTTT
CASSLWGGHINQPQHF
>TRBV28|TRBJ1-1|.|.
TGTGCCAGCAGTCCACCTAGGGGGTTGGGCACTGAAGCTTTCTTT
CASSPPRGLGTEAFF
>TRBV4-1|TRBJ1-4|.|TRBD1
TGCGCCAGCAGGCCCACCGGGACAGGGGGTATTAATGAAAAACTGTTTTTT
CASRPTGTGGINEKLFF
>TRBV19|TRBJ2-5|.|TRBD2
TGTGCCAGTAGTAATATAGCGGGGGTTGGTGAGACCCAGTACTTC
CASSNIAGVGETQYF
>TRBV2|TRBJ1-2|.|TRBD1
TGTGCCAGCAGCCCGGACAGGGGTCGGTATGGCTACACCTTC
CASSPDRGRYGYTF
>TRBV7-8|TRBJ1-1|.|TRBD1
TGTGCCAGCAGCTTACCCGGGACAGTGAACACTGAAGCTTTCTTT
CASSLPGTVNTEAFF
>TRBV18|TRBJ1-1|.|.
TGTGCCAGCTCGCGAGGAGGTGGCGGGGACACTGAAGCTTTCTTT
CASSRGGGGDTEAFF
>TRBV20-1|TRBJ1-1|.|.
TGCAGTGCTCCGGGGAGGACTGAAGCTTTCTTT
CSAPGRTEAFF
>TRBV4-1|TRBJ2-1|.|TRBD1
TGCGCCAGCAGCAAGTCCCCCCCCCGGCAGGGGGCGATGGATGAGCAGTTCTTC
CASSKSPPRQGAMDEQFF
>TRBV6-1|TRBJ1-5|.|.
TGTGCCAGCAGTGAAGCGTGGACCCAGCATTTT
CASSEAWTQHF